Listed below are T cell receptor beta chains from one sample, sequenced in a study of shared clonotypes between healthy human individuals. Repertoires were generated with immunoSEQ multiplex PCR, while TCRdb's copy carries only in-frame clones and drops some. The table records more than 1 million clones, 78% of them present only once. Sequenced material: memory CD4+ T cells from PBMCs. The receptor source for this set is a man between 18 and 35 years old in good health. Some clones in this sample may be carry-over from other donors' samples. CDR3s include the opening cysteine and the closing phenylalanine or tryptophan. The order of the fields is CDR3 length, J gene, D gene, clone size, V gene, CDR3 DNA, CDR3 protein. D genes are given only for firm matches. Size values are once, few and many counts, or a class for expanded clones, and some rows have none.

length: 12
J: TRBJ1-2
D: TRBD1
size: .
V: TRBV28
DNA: TGTGCCAGCAGGGCAGGGGGTTTTGGCTACACCTTC
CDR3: CASRAGGFGYTF

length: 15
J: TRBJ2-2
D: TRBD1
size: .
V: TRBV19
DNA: TGTGCCAGTAGCGACAGGGAAAAATACACCGGGGAGCTGTTTTTT
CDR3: CASSDREKYTGELFF

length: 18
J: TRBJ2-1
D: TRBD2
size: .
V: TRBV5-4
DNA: TGTGCCAGCAGCCCATTGGGGAGGGCTAGCGGGGCAAACAATGAGCAGTTCTTC
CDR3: CASSPLGRASGANNEQFF

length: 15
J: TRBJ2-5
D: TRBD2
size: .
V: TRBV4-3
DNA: TGCGCCAGCAGCCAAGATGCTAGCGGGCAAGAGACCCAGTACTTC
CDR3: CASSQDASGQETQYF

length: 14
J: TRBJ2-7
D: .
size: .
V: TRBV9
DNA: TGTGCCAGCAGCGTAGACGCGTTAGCGGACGAGCAGTACTTC
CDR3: CASSVDALADEQYF

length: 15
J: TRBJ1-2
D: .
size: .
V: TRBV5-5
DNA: TGTGCCAGCAGCCCCCGAGGGGCCGAGAACTATGGCTACACCTTC
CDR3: CASSPRGAENYGYTF

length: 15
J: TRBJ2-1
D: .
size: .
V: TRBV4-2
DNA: TGTGCCAGCAGCCAAGGGTCGTCATATGGGAATGAGCAGTTCTTC
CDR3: CASSQGSSYGNEQFF

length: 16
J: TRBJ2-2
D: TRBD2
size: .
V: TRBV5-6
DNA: TGTGCCAGCAGCTACGGACTAGCGGGAGGGACCGGGGAGCTGTTTTTT
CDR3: CASSYGLAGGTGELFF

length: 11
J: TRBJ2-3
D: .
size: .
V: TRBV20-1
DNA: TGCAGTGCTAGGGGATACAATACGCAGTATTTT
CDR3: CSARGYNTQYF

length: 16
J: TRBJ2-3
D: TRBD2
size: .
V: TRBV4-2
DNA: TGTGCCAGCAGCTCTATAGCGGGAGGGAATCCAGATACGCAGTATTTT
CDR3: CASSSIAGGNPDTQYF

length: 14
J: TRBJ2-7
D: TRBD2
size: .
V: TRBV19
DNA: TGTGCCACCCCTCGTCTAGCGGAGTTATACGAGCAGTACTTC
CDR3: CATPRLAELYEQYF

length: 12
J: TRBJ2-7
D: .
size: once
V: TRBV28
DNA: TGTGCCAGCAGTTTATACCTCTACGAGCAGTACTTC
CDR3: CASSLYLYEQYF

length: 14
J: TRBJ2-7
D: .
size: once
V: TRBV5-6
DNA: TGTGCCAGCAGCCAAGGGGACGGATCCTACGAGCAGTACTTC
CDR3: CASSQGDGSYEQYF

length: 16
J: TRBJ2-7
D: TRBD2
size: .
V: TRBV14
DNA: TGTGCCAGCAGCCGCCAGACTAGCGGGGGCCGGCACGAGCAGTACTTC
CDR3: CASSRQTSGGRHEQYF

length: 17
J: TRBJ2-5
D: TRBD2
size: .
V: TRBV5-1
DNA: TGCGCCAGCAGCACCGGGACTAGCGGGTTTGGGGAAGAGACCCAGTACTTC
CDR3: CASSTGTSGFGEETQYF

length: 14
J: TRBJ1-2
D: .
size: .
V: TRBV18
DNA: TGTGCCAGCTCACCTAATGACGGATTCTATGGCTACACCTTC
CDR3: CASSPNDGFYGYTF

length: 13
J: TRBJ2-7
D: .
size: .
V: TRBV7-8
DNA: TGTGCCAGCAGCTTGCAGACAGGTGGCGAGCAGTACTTC
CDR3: CASSLQTGGEQYF

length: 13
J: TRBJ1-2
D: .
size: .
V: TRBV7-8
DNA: TGTGCCAGCAGCTTCACGAGCTGGTGGGGCTACACCTTC
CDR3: CASSFTSWWGYTF

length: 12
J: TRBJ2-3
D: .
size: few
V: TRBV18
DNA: TGTGCCAGCTCACCAAGGTCAGATACGCAGTATTTT
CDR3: CASSPRSDTQYF

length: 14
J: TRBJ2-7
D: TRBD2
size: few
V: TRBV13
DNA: TGTGCCAGCAGCTTAGGGCTAGCGGAGGGCGAGCAGTACTTC
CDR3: CASSLGLAEGEQYF

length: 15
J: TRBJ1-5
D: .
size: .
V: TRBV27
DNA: TGTGCCAGCAGTTTTCGGGGAGGTGACCGAGGGCCCCAGCATTTT
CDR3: CASSFRGGDRGPQHF

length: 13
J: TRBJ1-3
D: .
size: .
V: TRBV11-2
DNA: TGTGCCAGCAGCTTAACCTCTGGAAACACCATATATTTT
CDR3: CASSLTSGNTIYF

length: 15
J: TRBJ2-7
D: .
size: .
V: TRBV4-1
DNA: TGCGCCAGCAGCCAAGCGGACTCCAGCTCCTACGAGCAGTACTTC
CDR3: CASSQADSSSYEQYF

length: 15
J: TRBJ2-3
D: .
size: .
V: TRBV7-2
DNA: TGTGCCAGCAGCTTATTCACAGCTAGCACAGATACGCAGTATTTT
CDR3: CASSLFTASTDTQYF

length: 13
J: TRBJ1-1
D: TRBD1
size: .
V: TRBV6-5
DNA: TGTGCCAGCAGTGATACAGGGGTTACTGAAGCTTTCTTT
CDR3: CASSDTGVTEAFF

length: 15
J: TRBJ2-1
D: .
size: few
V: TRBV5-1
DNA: TGCGCCAGCAGCTTGGCGGGAGCCCTGGAGGCAGAGCAGTTCTTC
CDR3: CASSLAGALEAEQFF

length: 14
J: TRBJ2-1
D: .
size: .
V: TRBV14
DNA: TGTGCCAGCAGCCAAGGGACTTTCAAACTTCAGCAGTTCTTC
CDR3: CASSQGTFKLQQFF

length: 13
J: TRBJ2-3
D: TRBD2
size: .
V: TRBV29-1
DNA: TGCAGCGTTACAGCGGGAGTAACAGATACGCAGTATTTT
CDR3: CSVTAGVTDTQYF

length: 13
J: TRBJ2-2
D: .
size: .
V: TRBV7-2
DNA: TGTGCCAGCAGCTTTCTTGGGACCGGGGAGCTGTTTTTT
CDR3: CASSFLGTGELFF

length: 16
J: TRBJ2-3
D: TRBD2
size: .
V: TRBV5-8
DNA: TGTGCCAGCCGTCGGGTATGGAGCGGGGACACAGATACGCAGTATTTT
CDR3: CASRRVWSGDTDTQYF

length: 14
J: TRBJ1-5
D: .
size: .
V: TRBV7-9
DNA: TGTGCCAGCAGCCGGGATTTTAGCAATCAGCCCCAGCATTTT
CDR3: CASSRDFSNQPQHF

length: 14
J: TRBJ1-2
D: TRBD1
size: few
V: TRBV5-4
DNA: TGTGCCAGCAGCGGGGACAGGGCTAACTATGGCTACACCTTC
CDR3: CASSGDRANYGYTF

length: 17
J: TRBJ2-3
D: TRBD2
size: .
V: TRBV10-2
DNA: TGCGCCAGCAGAGCCTATTCGGGACTAGCGGGATCAGATACGCAGTATTTT
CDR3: CASRAYSGLAGSDTQYF

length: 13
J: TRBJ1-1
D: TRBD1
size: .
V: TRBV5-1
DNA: TGCGCCAGCAGCCCCGACAGGGCTACTGAAGCTTTCTTT
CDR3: CASSPDRATEAFF

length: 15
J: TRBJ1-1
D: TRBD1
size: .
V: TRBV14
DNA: TGTGCCAGCAGCCGACAGGGGATTAGAAACACTGAAGCTTTCTTT
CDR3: CASSRQGIRNTEAFF

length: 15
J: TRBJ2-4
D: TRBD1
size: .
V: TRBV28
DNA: TGTGCCTGCAGCGAAGGACAGGGCGGGTATAACATTCAGTACTTC
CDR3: CACSEGQGGYNIQYF

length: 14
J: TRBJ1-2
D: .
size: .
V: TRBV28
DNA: TGTGCCAGCAGTTTATCGGGGGGCACGGTGGGCTACACCTTC
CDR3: CASSLSGGTVGYTF

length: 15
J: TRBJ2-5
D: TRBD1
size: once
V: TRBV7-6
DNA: TGTGCCAGCAGCTTAGGAGGGACAGGCCAAGAGACCCAGTACTTC
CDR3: CASSLGGTGQETQYF

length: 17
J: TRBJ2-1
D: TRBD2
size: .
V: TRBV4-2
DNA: TGTGCCAGCAGCCAAGACTCGGGGGGAAGCTCCTACAATGAGCAGTTCTTC
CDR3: CASSQDSGGSSYNEQFF

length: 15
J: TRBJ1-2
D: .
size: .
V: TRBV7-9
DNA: TGTGCCAGTCTCTTCTCCGGGGGAACTAACTATGGCTACACCTTC
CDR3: CASLFSGGTNYGYTF

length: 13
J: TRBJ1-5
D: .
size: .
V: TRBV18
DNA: TGTGCCAGCTCACCAGGGGAATATCAGCCCCAGCATTTT
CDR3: CASSPGEYQPQHF

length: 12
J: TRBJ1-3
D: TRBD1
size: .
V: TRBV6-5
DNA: TGTGCCAGCAGCGACAGGGCAGACACCATATATTTT
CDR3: CASSDRADTIYF

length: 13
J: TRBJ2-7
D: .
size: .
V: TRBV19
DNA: TGTGCCAGTTCCCCCGGGGTACCCTACGAGCAGTACTTC
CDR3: CASSPGVPYEQYF

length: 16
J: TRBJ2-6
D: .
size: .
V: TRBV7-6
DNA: TGTGCCAGCAGCTTACCAGGGTTCTCTGGGGCCAACGTCCTGACTTTC
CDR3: CASSLPGFSGANVLTF

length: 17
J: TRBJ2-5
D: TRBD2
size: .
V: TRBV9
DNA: TGTGCCAGCAGCCCCCCGGGACTAGCGGGTCTCCAAGAGACCCAGTACTTC
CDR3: CASSPPGLAGLQETQYF

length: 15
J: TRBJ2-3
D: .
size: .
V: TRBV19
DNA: TGTGCCAGTAGTATTGGAGGGGTAGGGACAGATACGCAGTATTTT
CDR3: CASSIGGVGTDTQYF

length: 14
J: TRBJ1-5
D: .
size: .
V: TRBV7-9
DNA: TGTGCCAGCAGCTTAGGCGGGATGGATCAGCCCCAGCATTTT
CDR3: CASSLGGMDQPQHF

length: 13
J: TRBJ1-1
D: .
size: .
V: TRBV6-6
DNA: TGTGCCAGCAGTTACTCGATAAGCACTGAAGCTTTCTTT
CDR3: CASSYSISTEAFF

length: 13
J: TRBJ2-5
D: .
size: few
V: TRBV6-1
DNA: TGTGCCAGCAGAGTGGATGGGCAAGAGACCCAGTACTTC
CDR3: CASRVDGQETQYF

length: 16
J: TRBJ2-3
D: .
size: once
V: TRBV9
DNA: TGTGCCAGCAGCGCCCAGCCCAGGGGCACCACAGATACGCAGTATTTT
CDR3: CASSAQPRGTTDTQYF

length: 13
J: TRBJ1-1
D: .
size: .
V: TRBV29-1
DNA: TGCAGTGTTGCTATCTCCGAGAACACTGAAGCTTTCTTT
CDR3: CSVAISENTEAFF

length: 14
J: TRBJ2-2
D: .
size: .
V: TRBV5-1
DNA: TGCGCCAGCAGCTTGGAAGGCCGCACCGGGGAGCTGTTTTTT
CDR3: CASSLEGRTGELFF

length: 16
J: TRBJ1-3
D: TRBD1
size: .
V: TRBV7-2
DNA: TGTGCCAGCAGCTTAATACAGGGGGCTTATGGAAACACCATATATTTT
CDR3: CASSLIQGAYGNTIYF

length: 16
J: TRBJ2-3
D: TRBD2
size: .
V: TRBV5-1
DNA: TGCGCCAGCAGCTTCCTTAGGGGACTAGCGGGGAATACGCAGTATTTT
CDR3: CASSFLRGLAGNTQYF

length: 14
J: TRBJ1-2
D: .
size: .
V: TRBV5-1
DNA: TGCGCCAGCAGCTTGGACCAGGCTAACTATGGCTACACCTTC
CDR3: CASSLDQANYGYTF

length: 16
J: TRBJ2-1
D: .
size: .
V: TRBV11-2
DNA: TGTGCCAGCAGCGTACTGGGCGGGAACTCTTACAATGAGCAGTTCTTC
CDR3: CASSVLGGNSYNEQFF

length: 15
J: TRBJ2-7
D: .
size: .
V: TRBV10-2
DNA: TGCGCCAGCAGTGATAGGGCAGGGGCGGCCTACGAGCAGTACTTC
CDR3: CASSDRAGAAYEQYF

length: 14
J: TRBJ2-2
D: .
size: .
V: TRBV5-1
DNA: TGCGCCAGCAGCCCGTTGTCCGACGCCGGGGAGCTGTTTTTT
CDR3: CASSPLSDAGELFF

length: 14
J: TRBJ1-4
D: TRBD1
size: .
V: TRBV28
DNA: TGTGCCACCAGGGGGGGGCCACGTAACCCAAAACTGTTTTTT
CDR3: CATRGGPRNPKLFF

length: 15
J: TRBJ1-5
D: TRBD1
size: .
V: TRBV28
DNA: TGTGCCAGCAGTTGGGAACAGGGGGCTAATCAGCCCCAGCATTTT
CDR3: CASSWEQGANQPQHF